This record covers a single T cell receptor beta chain. As yet, its antigen is unknown. Trimming left V 1 base short and J 1 base short, with 7 bases between. The CDR3 has 14 residues. Germline values: CDR1 SGDLS, CDR2 YYNGEE. These data belong to a study of CD8 T cells in Susac syndrome. Across the whole study: At the time their blood was drawn, patients with Susac syndrome were either therapy-naive, on corticosteroids (with some of them also receiving intravenous immunoglobulin), or on intravenous immunoglobulin alone. Regarding the study as a whole: The CD4+ T cell repertoire of patients with Susac syndrome showed no detectable clonal expansion.

Diagnostic criteria for definite or probable disease, in their recently defined form, were met by the patients with Susac syndrome. RNA, at about 0.5 to 1 ug, was reverse transcribed with random hexamers. MiXCR, run by TCRdb on the immunoSEQ multiplex PCR reads, gives a single entry per CDR3 protein. Counted here are some 160,000 distinct CDR3 sequences, roughly 92% occurring once; the ten biggest clones make up around 0.11%. The sequenced material came from CD4+ T cells from PBMCs. The chain couples TRBV9 to TRBJ2-3, with D possibly called TRBD1 or TRBD2 (5 bases each). This TCR was sampled from a human donor with Susac syndrome. CDR3 coding DNA: TGTGCCAGCAGCGTACTGGGGGGCACAGATACGCAGTATTTT. Translated, it gives CASSVLGGTDTQYF.